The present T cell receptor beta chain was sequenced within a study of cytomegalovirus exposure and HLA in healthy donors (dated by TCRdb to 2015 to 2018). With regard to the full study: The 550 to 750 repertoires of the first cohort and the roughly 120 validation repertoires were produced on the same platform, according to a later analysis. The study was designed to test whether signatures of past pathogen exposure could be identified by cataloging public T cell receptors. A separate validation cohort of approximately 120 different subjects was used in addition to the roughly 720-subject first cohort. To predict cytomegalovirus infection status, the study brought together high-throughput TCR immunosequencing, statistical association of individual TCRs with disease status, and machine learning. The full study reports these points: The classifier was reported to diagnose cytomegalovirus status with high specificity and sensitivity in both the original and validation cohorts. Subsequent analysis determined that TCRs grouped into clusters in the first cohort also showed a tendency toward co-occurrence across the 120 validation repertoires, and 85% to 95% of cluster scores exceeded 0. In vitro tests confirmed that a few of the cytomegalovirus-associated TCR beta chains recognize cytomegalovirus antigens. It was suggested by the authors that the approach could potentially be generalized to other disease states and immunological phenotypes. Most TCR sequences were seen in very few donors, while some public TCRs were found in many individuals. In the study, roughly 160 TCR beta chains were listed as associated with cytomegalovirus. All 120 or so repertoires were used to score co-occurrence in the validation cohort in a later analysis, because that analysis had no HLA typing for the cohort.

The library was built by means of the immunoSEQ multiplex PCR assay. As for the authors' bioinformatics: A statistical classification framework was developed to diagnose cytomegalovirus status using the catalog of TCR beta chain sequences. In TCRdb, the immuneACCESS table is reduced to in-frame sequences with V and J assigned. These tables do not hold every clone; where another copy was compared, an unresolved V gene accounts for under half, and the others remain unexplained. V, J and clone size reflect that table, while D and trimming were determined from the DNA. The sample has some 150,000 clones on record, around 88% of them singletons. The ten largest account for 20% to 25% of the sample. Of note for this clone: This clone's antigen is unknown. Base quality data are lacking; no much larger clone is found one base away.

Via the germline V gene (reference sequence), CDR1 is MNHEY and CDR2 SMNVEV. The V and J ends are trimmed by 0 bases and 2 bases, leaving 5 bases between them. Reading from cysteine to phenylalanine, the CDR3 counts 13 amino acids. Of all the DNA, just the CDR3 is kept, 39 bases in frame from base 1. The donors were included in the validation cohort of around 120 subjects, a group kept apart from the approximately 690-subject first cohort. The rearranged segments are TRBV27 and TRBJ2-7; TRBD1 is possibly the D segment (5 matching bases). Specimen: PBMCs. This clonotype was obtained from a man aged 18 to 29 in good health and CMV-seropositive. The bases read TGTGCCAGCAGTTTATCCAGGGCCTACGAGCAGTACTTC. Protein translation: CASSLSRAYEQYF.